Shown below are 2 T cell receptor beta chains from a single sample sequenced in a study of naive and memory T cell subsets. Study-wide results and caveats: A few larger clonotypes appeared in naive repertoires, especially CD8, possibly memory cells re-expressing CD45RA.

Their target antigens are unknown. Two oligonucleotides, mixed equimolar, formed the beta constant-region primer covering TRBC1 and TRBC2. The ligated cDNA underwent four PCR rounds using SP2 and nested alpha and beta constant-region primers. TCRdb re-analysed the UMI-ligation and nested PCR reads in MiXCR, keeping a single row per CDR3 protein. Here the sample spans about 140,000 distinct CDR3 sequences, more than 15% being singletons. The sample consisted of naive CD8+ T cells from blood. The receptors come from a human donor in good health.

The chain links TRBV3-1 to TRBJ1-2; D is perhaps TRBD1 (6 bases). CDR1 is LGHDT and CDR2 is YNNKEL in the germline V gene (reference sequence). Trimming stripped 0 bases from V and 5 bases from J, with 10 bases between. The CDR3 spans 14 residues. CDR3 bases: TGTGCCAGCAGCCAAGAGGGACAAGTATATGGCTACACCTTC. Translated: CASSQEGQVYGYTF.

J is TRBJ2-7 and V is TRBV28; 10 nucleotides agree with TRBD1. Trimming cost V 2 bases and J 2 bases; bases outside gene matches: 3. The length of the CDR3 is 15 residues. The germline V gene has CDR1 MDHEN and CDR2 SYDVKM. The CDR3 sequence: CASSLGTGAAYEQYF. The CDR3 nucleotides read TGTGCCAGCAGTTTAGGGACAGGGGCGGCCTACGAGCAGTACTTC.